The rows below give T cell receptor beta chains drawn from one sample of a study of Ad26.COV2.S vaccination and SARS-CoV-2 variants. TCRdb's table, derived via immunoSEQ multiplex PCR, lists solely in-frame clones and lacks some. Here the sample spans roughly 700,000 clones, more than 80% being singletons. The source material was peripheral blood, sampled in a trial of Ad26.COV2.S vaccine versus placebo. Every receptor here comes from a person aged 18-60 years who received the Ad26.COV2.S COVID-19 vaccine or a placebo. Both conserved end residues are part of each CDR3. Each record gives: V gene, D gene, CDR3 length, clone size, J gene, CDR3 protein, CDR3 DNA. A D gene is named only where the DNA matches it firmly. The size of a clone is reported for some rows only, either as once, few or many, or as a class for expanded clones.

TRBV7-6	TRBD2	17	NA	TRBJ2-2	CASSPSVLAGGNGELFF	TGTGCCAGCAGCCCGTCCGTGCTAGCGGGAGGAAACGGGGAGCTGTTTTTT
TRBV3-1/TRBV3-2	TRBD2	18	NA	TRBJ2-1	CASSPRGGSGSRSGEQFF	TGTGCCAGCAGCCCCCGAGGGGGTAGCGGGAGCCGGAGCGGTGAGCAGTTCTTC
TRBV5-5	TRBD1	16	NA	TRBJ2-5	CASSLGTGGAGETQYF	TGTGCCAGCAGCTTGGGGACAGGGGGCGCGGGGGAGACCCAGTACTTC
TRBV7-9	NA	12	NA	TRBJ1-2	CASTSTVYGYTF	TGTGCCAGCACCTCGACAGTTTATGGCTACACCTTC
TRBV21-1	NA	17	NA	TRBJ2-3	CASSLIRAFSSTDTQYF	TGTGCCAGCAGCCTCATTAGAGCATTTTCTAGCACAGATACGCAGTATTTT
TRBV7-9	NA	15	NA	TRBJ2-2	CASSLAGTNTGELFF	TGTGCCAGCAGCTTAGCGGGGACGAACACCGGGGAGCTGTTTTTT
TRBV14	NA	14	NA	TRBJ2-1	CASSQVQLYNEQFF	TGTGCCAGCAGCCAAGTTCAGTTATACAATGAGCAGTTCTTC
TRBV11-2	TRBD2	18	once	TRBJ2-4	CASSTGTSGRVAKNIQYF	TGTGCCAGCAGCACCGGGACTAGCGGGAGGGTAGCCAAAAACATTCAGTACTTC
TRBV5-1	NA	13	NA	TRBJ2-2	CASGGVEAGELFF	TGCGCCAGCGGAGGAGTAGAAGCCGGGGAGCTGTTTTTT
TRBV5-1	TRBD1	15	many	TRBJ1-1	CASSSPGKGATEAFF	TGCGCCAGCAGCTCCCCGGGGAAGGGGGCCACTGAAGCTTTCTTT
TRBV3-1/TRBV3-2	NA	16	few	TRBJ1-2	CASSQDPRRLGDGYTF	TGTGCCAGCAGCCAAGACCCAAGACGGCTTGGGGATGGCTACACCTTC
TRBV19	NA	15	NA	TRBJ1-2	CASSTTILTNYGYTF	TGTGCCAGTAGTACTACAATTCTTACTAACTATGGCTACACCTTC
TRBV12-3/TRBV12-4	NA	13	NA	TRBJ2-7	CASSSGETYEQYF	TGTGCCAGCAGTTCCGGGGAAACCTACGAGCAGTACTTC
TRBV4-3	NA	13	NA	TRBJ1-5	CASSQDRFQPQHF	TGCGCCAGCAGCCAAGATCGTTTCCAGCCCCAGCATTTT
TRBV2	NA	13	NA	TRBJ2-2	CASSRENTGELFF	TGTGCCAGCAGTAGGGAGAACACCGGGGAGCTGTTTTTT
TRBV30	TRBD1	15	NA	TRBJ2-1	CAWSMIGQGWNEQFF	TGTGCCTGGAGTATGATTGGACAGGGTTGGAATGAGCAGTTCTTC
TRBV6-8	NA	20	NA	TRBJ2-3	CASSYGGPPNIGFSTDTQYF	TGTGCCAGCAGTTACGGGGGACCCCCGAATATAGGCTTTAGCACAGATACGCAGTATTTT
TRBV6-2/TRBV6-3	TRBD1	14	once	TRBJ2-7	CASSYEGQGTEQYF	TGTGCCAGCAGTTACGAAGGACAGGGGACGGAGCAGTACTTC
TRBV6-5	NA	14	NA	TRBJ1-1	CASSRGGEVTEAFF	TGTGCCAGCAGCCGCGGAGGGGAGGTCACTGAAGCTTTCTTT
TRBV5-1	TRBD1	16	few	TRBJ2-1	CASSLAGTGTYNEQFF	TGCGCCAGCAGCTTGGCCGGGACAGGGACCTACAATGAGCAGTTCTTC
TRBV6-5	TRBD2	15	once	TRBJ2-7	CASSYTLAGPYEQYF	TGTGCCAGCAGTTACACCCTAGCGGGACCTTACGAGCAGTACTTC
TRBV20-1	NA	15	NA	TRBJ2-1	CSASPSVYRPLEQFF	TGCAGTGCTAGTCCAAGCGTTTATCGACCCCTTGAGCAGTTCTTC
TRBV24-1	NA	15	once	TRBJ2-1	CATSDPGVAYNEQFF	TGTGCCACCAGTGACCCAGGGGTGGCCTACAATGAGCAGTTCTTC
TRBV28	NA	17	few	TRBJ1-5	CASSLPLGQSSNQPQHF	TGTGCCAGCAGTCTACCCTTGGGACAAAGTAGCAATCAGCCCCAGCATTTT
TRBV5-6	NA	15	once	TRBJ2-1	CASSLAGRRLDEQFF	TGTGCCAGCAGCTTGGCGGGGAGGAGATTGGATGAGCAGTTCTTC
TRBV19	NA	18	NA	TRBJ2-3	CASSIGQGAGHTTDTQYF	TGTGCCAGTAGTATAGGTCAAGGTGCAGGGCACACAACAGATACGCAGTATTTT
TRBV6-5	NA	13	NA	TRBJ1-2	CASSLLPLNGYTF	TGTGCCAGCAGCCTCCTCCCCCTAAACGGCTACACCTTC
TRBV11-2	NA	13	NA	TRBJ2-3	CASSPAMADTQYF	TGTGCCAGCAGCCCGGCGATGGCAGATACGCAGTATTTT
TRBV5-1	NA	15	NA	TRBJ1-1	CASSLAQGWNTEAFF	TGCGCCAGCAGCTTGGCCCAGGGGTGGAACACTGAAGCTTTCTTT
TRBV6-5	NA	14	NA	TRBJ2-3	CASSSRKQADTQYF	TGTGCCAGCAGTTCGAGGAAGCAAGCAGATACGCAGTATTTT
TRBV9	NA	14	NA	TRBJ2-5	CASSGEWGKETQYF	TGTGCCAGCAGCGGTGAATGGGGGAAGGAGACCCAGTACTTC
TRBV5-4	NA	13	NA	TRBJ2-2	CASEELGTGELFF	TGTGCCAGCGAGGAGTTGGGCACCGGGGAGCTGTTTTTT
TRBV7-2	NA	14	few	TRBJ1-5	CASSLAGGNQPQHF	TGTGCCAGCAGCTTAGCAGGAGGAAATCAGCCCCAGCATTTT
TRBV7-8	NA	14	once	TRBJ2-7	CASSGNRGKNEQYF	TGTGCCAGCAGCGGGAATAGAGGGAAGAACGAGCAGTACTTC
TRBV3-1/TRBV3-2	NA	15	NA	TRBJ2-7	CASSQDMANRYEQYF	TGTGCCAGCAGCCAAGATATGGCCAACCGCTACGAGCAGTACTTC
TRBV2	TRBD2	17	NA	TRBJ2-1	CASSDASVAGGGYEQFF	TGTGCCAGCAGTGATGCTTCCGTAGCGGGAGGCGGGTATGAGCAGTTCTTC
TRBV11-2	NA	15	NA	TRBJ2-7	CASSIGPFSSYEQYF	TGTGCCAGCAGCATCGGACCTTTTTCCTCTTACGAGCAGTACTTC
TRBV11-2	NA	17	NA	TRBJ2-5	CASSLHMWVAAQETQYF	TGTGCCAGCAGCCTCCATATGTGGGTAGCGGCCCAAGAGACCCAGTACTTC
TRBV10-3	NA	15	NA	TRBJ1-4	CAISESSVGNEKLFF	TGTGCCATCAGTGAGTCTTCAGTAGGTAATGAAAAACTGTTTTTT
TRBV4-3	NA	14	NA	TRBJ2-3	CASSQGGLADTQYF	TGCGCCAGCAGCCAGGGGGGACTTGCAGATACGCAGTATTTT
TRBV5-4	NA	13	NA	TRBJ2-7	CASSPTSPHEQYF	TGTGCCAGCAGCCCCACCTCCCCCCACGAGCAGTACTTC
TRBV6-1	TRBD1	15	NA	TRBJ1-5	CASSEGTGGYQPQHF	TGTGCCAGCAGTGAAGGGACAGGGGGTTATCAGCCCCAGCATTTT
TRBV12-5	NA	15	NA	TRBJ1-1	CASGLKPDLNTEAFF	TGTGCTAGTGGTTTGAAGCCGGATCTGAACACTGAAGCTTTCTTT
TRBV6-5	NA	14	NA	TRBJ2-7	CASNTGTYTYEQYF	TGTGCCAGCAATACCGGGACATACACCTACGAGCAGTACTTC
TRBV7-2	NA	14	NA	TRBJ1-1	CASSSDPRNTEAFF	TGTGCCAGCAGCTCGGACCCTCGCAACACTGAAGCTTTCTTT
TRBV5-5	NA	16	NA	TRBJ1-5	CASSLLSTGSNQPQHF	TGTGCCAGCAGCTTGCTGTCTACAGGGTCCAATCAGCCCCAGCATTTT
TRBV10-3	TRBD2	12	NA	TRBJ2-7	CAIGEGRDEQYF	TGTGCCATCGGGGAGGGCCGGGACGAGCAGTACTTC
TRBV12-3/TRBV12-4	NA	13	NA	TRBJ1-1	CASSPQRDTEAFF	TGTGCCAGCAGTCCGCAGAGGGACACTGAAGCTTTCTTT
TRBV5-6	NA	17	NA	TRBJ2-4	CASSLRGEYGAKNIQYF	TGTGCCAGCAGCTTAAGGGGTGAATACGGAGCCAAAAACATTCAGTACTTC
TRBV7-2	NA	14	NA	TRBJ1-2	CASSWGSGGYGYTF	TGTGCCAGCAGCTGGGGGAGTGGTGGCTATGGCTACACCTTC